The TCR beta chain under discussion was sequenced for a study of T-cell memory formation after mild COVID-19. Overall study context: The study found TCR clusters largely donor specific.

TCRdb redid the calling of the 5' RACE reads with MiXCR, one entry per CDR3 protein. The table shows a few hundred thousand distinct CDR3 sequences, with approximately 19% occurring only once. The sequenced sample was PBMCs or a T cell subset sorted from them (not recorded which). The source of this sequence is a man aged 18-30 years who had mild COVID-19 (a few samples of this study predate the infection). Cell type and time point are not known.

CDR3 amino acids: CASSLRESNPNTEAFF. DNA of the CDR3: TGTGCCAGCAGTTTAAGGGAATCCAACCCGAACACTGAAGCTTTCTTT. The genes are TRBV27 and TRBJ1-1; D uncertain. V was cut by 2 bases and J by 1 base, with 14 bases left in between. CDR1 is MNHEY and CDR2 is SMNVEV in the germline V gene (reference sequence). The CDR3 has 16 amino acids.